This T cell receptor beta chain was captured by sequencing in a study of PD-1 blockade in classical Hodgkin lymphoma (dated by TCRdb to 2020 to 2021). With regard to the full study: Nivolumab dosing was 3 mg/kg intravenously every 2 weeks, continuing until either disease progression or unacceptable toxicity. A peripheral blood immune signature of response to PD-1 blockade in classical Hodgkin lymphoma was defined using TCR beta sequencing and CyTOF. Study-level results and caveats: Patients starting nivolumab less than 1 year after ASCT had lower diversity and were excluded from later analyses to avoid confounding by immune reconstitution. Only a single clinical trial cohort was studied, and what caused the repertoire differences, possibly disease activity or prior therapy, remained undefined. Trial patients achieving complete response had baseline diversity similar to newly diagnosed patients, whereas partial responders and progressors had significantly lower diversity. Newly diagnosed patients were reported to have lower baseline TCR diversity than healthy donors, and relapsed/refractory patients were reported to have lower baseline TCR diversity still. By C4D1, a significant rise was seen in CD4+ TCR diversity but not in CD8+ TCR diversity (p=0.0027 vs p=0.16), and the rise was most apparent among complete responders (p=0.02).

Genomic DNA was isolated using the Qiagen DNeasy kit from unsorted PBMCs as well as from negatively selected CD4+ and CD8+ fractions. TCR beta CDR3 regions were subjected to amplification by immunoSEQ multiplex PCR with primers that anneal to V and J segments. A synthetic immune receptor repertoire was used to minimize amplification bias, and any residual bias was removed computationally once sequencing was done. Per the authors' processing: Repertoire diversity was quantified as the Shannon entropy index using custom Python scripts. Unsorted, CD4+ and CD8+ repertoires were analyzed separately, except for combined analyses in which CD4+ and CD8+ sequences were merged in silico. A clone was considered expanded if an increase in frequency of at least 2-fold after treatment relative to C1D1 was found, and a pseudocount of 0.5 was applied to clones undetected at baseline. Singleton clones were defined as clones with 0 or 1 copy at C1D1, and non-singleton clones were defined as clones with 2 or more copies. Clones expanded in unsorted samples were assigned a CD4+, CD8+ or unknown annotation through matching of protein sequences in sorted samples from the same patient. Wilcoxon tests on paired samples were used to test diversity changes from C1D1 to C4D1. TCRdb retrieved this table from immuneACCESS and kept in-frame rearrangements only. Not all clones are present; in checked studies, unresolved V genes account for under half, and no reason is known for the remainder. From that table come the V and J calls and clone size; the DNA was used to work out D and trimming. Across this sample there are roughly 62,000 clones, with around 88% seen only once. The ten largest clones take up about an eighth of the sample.

With regard to this clone: Its cognate antigen has yet to be identified. No base qualities exist here, and no much larger clone lies one base off it.

This specimen's time point label, interpreted: cycle 1 day 1 (C1D1), immediately before nivolumab initiation. Relapse after autologous stem cell transplantation had occurred in all trial patients, and cohorts A, B and C were distinguished by prior brentuximab vedotin exposure. The trial cohort included 50 to 60 patients with relapsed/refractory classical Hodgkin lymphoma, and each patient had a best overall response of complete response, partial response or progressive disease. Single-agent nivolumab was administered to trial patients in the multi-cohort phase II CheckMate 205 trial. An independent review committee assessed best overall response by applying the 2007 International Working Group response criteria. Trial PBMCs were obtained immediately prior to nivolumab initiation (C1D1) and on therapy at cycle 2 day 1 and cycle 4 day 1. Peripheral blood was collected in 8 mL Vacutainer Cell Preparation Tubes, from which PBMCs were isolated by centrifugation and then cryopreserved.

Taken from the germline V gene (reference sequence), the CDR1 and CDR2 loops are LNHDA and SQIVND. Inclusive of the bounding cysteine and phenylalanine, the CDR3 is 12 residues long. Of all the DNA, just the CDR3 is kept, 36 bases in frame from base 1. Trimming takes 5 bases from V and 6 bases from J, and the germline ends sit 7 bases apart. The chain was built from TRBV19 and TRBJ1-4; the D segment cannot be called with confidence. The sequences come from peripheral blood mononuclear cells (PBMCs), collected at baseline. This clonotype was obtained from a human donor with classical Hodgkin lymphoma. The CDR3 region has the sequence CASSALDEKLFF. The DNA is TGTGCCAGTAGTGCACTCGATGAAAAACTGTTTTTT.